A single sample gave rise to the 4 T cell receptor beta chains below, sequenced in a study of T cells in Graves' hyperthyroidism and ophthalmopathy. The CDR3 regions of TCR beta were amplified from RNA transcripts. HTBI primers were used for first-round RT-PCR of the TCR CDR3. One entry per CDR3 protein, called by TCRdb with MiXCR from the multiplex PCR reads. Counted here are about 290,000 distinct CDR3 sequences, 10% to 15% occurring once; the ten biggest clones make up around 7.9%. Sequencing used blood. Source of these receptors: a woman in her 30s with Graves' hyperthyroidism that later progressed to Graves' ophthalmopathy.

This clonotype was found many times. This chain links TRBV7-2 with TRBJ2-1; the D is unclear. The CDR3 extends over 13 amino acids. V was shortened by 6 bases and J by 10 bases, with 16 bases between the two germline ends. Germline V lookup: CDR1 SGHTA, CDR2 FQGNSA. CDR3 in DNA: TGTGCCAGCAGGATTGGGGAAGTGGAAGAGCAGTTCTTC. Translating it yields CASRIGEVEEQFF. Looking up the rest from reference TRBV7-2 and TRBJ2-1 gives the full variable domain: GAGVSQSPSNKVTEKGKDVELRCDPISGHTALYWYRQSLGQGLEFLIYFQGNSAPDKSGLPSDRFSAERTGGSVSTLTIQRTQQEDSAVYLCASRIGEVEEQFFGPGTRLTVL.

In its sample, this clonotype was seen once. The V and J genes are TRBV14 and TRBJ2-1; D gene uncertain. Germline-derived CDR1 and CDR2 are SGHDN and FVKESK. There are 12 residues in the CDR3. V was pared by 0 bases and J by 11 bases, with 8 bases between. Here the CDR3 reads CASSQDHYKQFF. The CDR3 bases are TGTGCCAGCAGCCAAGATCACTATAAGCAGTTCTTC.

This clonotype occurred many times. The rearrangement joins TRBV2 to TRBJ2-3; the D gene is possibly TRBD2 (6 bases). V was cut by 6 bases and J by 0 bases, with 13 bases left in between. Germline V gene sequence: CDR1 SNHLY, CDR2 FYNNEI. The CDR3 covers 15 residues. Here the CDR3 reads CASSLTRSSTDTQYF. CDR3 DNA: TGTGCCAGCAGCTTGACTAGGTCTAGCACAGATACGCAGTATTTT.

This clonotype has a count of ten or more. This sequence joins TRBV27 and TRBJ2-7, with no clear D. Germline assignment: CDR1 MNHEY and CDR2 SMNVEV (reference sequence). This CDR3 is built from 13 residues. V was clipped by 6 bases and J by 2 bases, with 11 bases between them. The DNA for the CDR3 is TGTGCCAGCAGACCTGCCGGGCCCTACGAGCAGTACTTC. Protein product: CASRPAGPYEQYF.